Presented here are 20 T cell receptor beta chains from one specimen sequenced in a study of identical twins. TCRdb reprocessed the 5' RACE reads via MiXCR and lists one record per CDR3 protein. The table shows a few hundred thousand distinct CDR3 sequences, with approximately 8.3% occurring only once. These data also formed part of another study, on yellow fever vaccine responses in identical twins.

Sequencing used CD8+ T cells sorted from blood. These receptors all stem from a woman aged 18-29 years in good health.

This clonotype was seen repeatedly, ten times or more. The J gene is TRBJ2-4, the V gene TRBV7-9, with D perhaps TRBD1 (6 bases). V was trimmed by 4 bases and J by 2 bases, leaving 15 bases between them. The germline V gene encodes CDR1 SEHNR and CDR2 FQNEAQ (reference sequence). The CDR3 runs 16 residues. CDR3 nucleotides: TGTGCCAGCAGCTCTGAGGACAGCCGATCCAAAAACATTCAGTACTTC. Protein sequence: CASSSEDSRSKNIQYF.

The chain carries TRBV6-1 and TRBJ2-7; 7 nucleotides align to TRBD1. Losses at the gene ends were 5 bases for V and 2 bases for J; bases not matched to a gene: 9. The CDR3 totals 15 residues. Germline V gene data show CDR1 as MNHNS and CDR2 as SASEGT. CDR3 amino acids: CASSPEGGSTYEQYF. CDR3 bases: TGTGCCAGCAGTCCGGAAGGGGGCTCTACCTACGAGCAGTACTTC.

The chain joins TRBV20-1 to TRBJ2-5; D is tentatively TRBD1 or TRBD2 (5 bases each). The CDR3 extends over 13 amino acids. The V end was cut by 2 bases, the J end by 5 bases, with 12 bases between. Germline V gene data show CDR1 as DFQATT and CDR2 as SNEGSKA (reference sequence). The CDR3 DNA follows: TGCAGTGCTAGAAGTGCGTGGGACGAGACCCAGTACTTC. Residues: CSARSAWDETQYF.

This clonotype was seen ten or more times. This rearrangement joins TRBV4-2 to TRBJ2-7; the match to TRBD1 covers 9 bases. Germline V gene lookup returns CDR1 LGHNA and CDR2 YNFKEQ. The ends lost 5 bases at V and 3 bases at J; junction bases unmatched: 5. CDR3 length: 14 amino acids. CDR3: CASSFDRGDYEQYF. The CDR3 nucleotides read TGTGCCAGCAGCTTCGACAGGGGGGACTACGAGCAGTACTTC.

This clonotype was observed many times. The chain has TRBV19 and TRBJ2-7; no firm D call. CDR1 and CDR2 (germline): LNHDA, SQIVND (reference sequence). The CDR3 sequence is 13 residues long. Trimming pared 5 bases from V and 0 bases from J, leaving 8 bases between. CDR3 coding DNA: TGTGCCAGTAGTGAACAGATCTCCTACGAGCAGTACTTC. This encodes CASSEQISYEQYF.

A note on this clonotype: One base away lies a much larger clone, so this may be a sequencing read error. This rearrangement joins TRBV28 to TRBJ2-7; maybe TRBD2 (6 bases). Germline CDR1 MDHEN, CDR2 SYDVKM. CDR3 length: 18 amino acids. Trimming stripped 8 bases from V and 5 bases from J, with 31 bases between. The CDR3 loop reads CASGGTELMWRDGHEQYF. The CDR3 DNA follows: TGTGCCAGCGGGGGGACCGAACTGATGTGGCGGGATGGGCACGAGCAGTACTTC.

This clonotype was counted at least ten times. The genes are TRBV10-3 and TRBJ2-1; 14 bases fit TRBD2. Germline V gene lookup returns CDR1 ENHRY and CDR2 SYGVKD. The CDR3 loop spans 19 amino acids. After removal of 3 bases from V and 9 bases from J, the junction contained 16 bases not matched to a gene. Here the CDR3 DNA reads TGTGCCATCAGTGACAGACTAGCGGGGGGGCCCTCTAATGGGGGTGAGCAGTTCTTC. Its protein product is CAISDRLAGGPSNGGEQFF.

V is TRBV6-2 or TRBV6-3 and J is TRBJ2-1; D gene unclear. V shed 4 bases and J shed 8 bases, with 18 bases lying between them. The CDR3 contains 15 residues. The germline V gene has CDR1 MNHEY and CDR2 SVGEGT. CDR3 sequence reads: CASSSSASIGDEQFF. Written as DNA, the CDR3 is TGTGCCAGCAGTTCTAGTGCGAGTATTGGAGATGAGCAGTTCTTC.

The rearrangement uses TRBV5-5 and TRBJ2-3, with D tentatively TRBD1 (5 bases). Germline V lookup: CDR1 SGHKS, CDR2 YYEKEE (reference sequence). With 2 bases removed from V and 3 bases from J, the gap between germline ends came to 13 bases. This CDR3 has 15 residues. The CDR3 spells CASSFRRAQTDTQYF. The CDR3 region has the DNA TGTGCCAGCAGCTTCCGCAGGGCCCAAACAGATACGCAGTATTTT.

This clonotype was found many times. The rearrangement joins TRBV20-1 to TRBJ2-5; 10 nucleotides match TRBD2. The V gene's germline CDR1 is DFQATT and CDR2 SNEGSKA (reference sequence). V trimming: 3 bases; J trimming: 5 bases; junction bases outside the gene matches: 9. This CDR3 region has 15 residues. The CDR3 sequence: CSASQREGRWETQYF. The CDR3 nucleotides are TGCAGTGCTAGTCAGCGGGAGGGCCGGTGGGAGACCCAGTACTTC.

This clonotype has a count of ten or more. V usage is TRBV25-1 and J usage is TRBJ2-7, with D perhaps matching TRBD1 or TRBD2 (5 bases each). Germline assignment: CDR1 MGHDK and CDR2 SYGVNS. The V end was cut by 2 bases, the J end by 6 bases, with 14 bases between. The CDR3 is 14 amino acids. CDR3 nucleotide sequence: TGTGCCAGCAGTGAAGGGGCCCTTGGACTCGAGCAGTACTTC. This encodes CASSEGALGLEQYF.

The table lists this clonotype with a few counts. The chain combines TRBV29-1 with TRBJ2-7, with D uncertain. Germline V gene sequence: CDR1 SQVTM, CDR2 ANQGSEA. This CDR3 is 15 amino acids long. V lost 1 base and J 3 bases, leaving 16 bases between the germline ends. CDR3 protein: CSVEGPGEGVYEQYF. The CDR3 bases are TGCAGCGTTGAAGGCCCGGGTGAAGGAGTCTACGAGCAGTACTTC.

This clonotype was picked up a small number of times. The J gene is TRBJ2-1, the V gene TRBV7-2; either TRBD1 or TRBD2 may fit D (5 bases each). The CDR3 sequence is 16 residues long. Between the trimmed V and J ends, which lost 5 bases and 7 bases, there was a span of 21 bases. Looked up from germline, CDR1 is SGHTA and CDR2 is FQGNSA. CDR3 in DNA: TGTGCCAGCAGCGAGCCCGGGACCCCCCGCCGAAATGAGCAGTTCTTC. It specifies CASSEPGTPRRNEQFF.

There are many counts of this clonotype. The gene calls are TRBV6-2 or TRBV6-3 and TRBJ2-7; D is unclear. CDR3 length: 15 residues. Per the germline V gene, CDR1 is MNHEY and CDR2 is SVGEGT. Trimming stripped 2 bases from V and 4 bases from J, with 15 bases between. CDR3 in DNA: TGTGCCAGCAGTTACAGTCTCGCGGATCTATACGAGCAGTACTTC. The encoded protein is CASSYSLADLYEQYF.

The V gene is TRBV9, the J gene TRBJ2-5; maybe TRBD2 (5 bases). V was shortened by 3 bases and J by 1 base, with 13 bases between the two germline ends. Germline V gene lookup returns CDR1 SGDLS and CDR2 YYNGEE. The CDR3 consists of 15 residues. The chain's CDR3 is CASSGPGSVQETQYF. The CDR3 DNA reads TGTGCCAGCAGCGGGCCAGGTAGCGTCCAAGAGACCCAGTACTTC.

This clonotype showed up many times. The gene calls are TRBV7-9 and TRBJ2-7, with TRBD2 identical over 8 bases. The CDR3 loop spans 13 amino acids. The ends lost 6 bases at V and 2 bases at J; junction bases unmatched: 3. Germline V gives CDR1 SEHNR, CDR2 FQNEAQ (reference sequence). The CDR3 region is CASRRGLAYEQYF. The CDR3 bases are TGTGCCAGCAGGCGGGGACTAGCCTACGAGCAGTACTTC.

This clonotype has at least ten counts. The genes are TRBV6-5 and TRBJ1-1; D gene ambiguous. Germline CDR1 MNHEY, CDR2 SVGAGI. Trimming took 7 bases from V and 4 from J, leaving 10 bases between them. This CDR3 contains 12 residues. CDR3 DNA: TGTGCCAGCAACCAAGAGGGCACTGAAGCTTTCTTT. Its translation: CASNQEGTEAFF.

This clonotype appeared a few times. The rearrangement uses TRBV11-2 and TRBJ2-7; the D call may be TRBD1 or TRBD2 (5 bases each). Germline values: CDR1 SGHAT, CDR2 FQNNGV. The CDR3 covers 15 residues. V shed 0 bases and J shed 5 bases, with 14 bases lying between them. The CDR3 DNA sequence: TGTGCCAGCAGCTTAGATTACCGGGACGGCCACGAGCAGTACTTC. Translated: CASSLDYRDGHEQYF.

This clonotype was observed a handful of times. The CDR3 DNA is TGCGCCAGCAGCTTGGAAAGGACAGGGCGCTCACCCCTCCACTTT. This encodes CASSLERTGRSPLHF. This chain links TRBV5-1 with TRBJ1-6; 8 nucleotides align to TRBD1. Germline assignment: CDR1 SGHRS and CDR2 YFSETQ. With 0 bases clipped from V and 10 bases from J, the junction kept 6 bases outside the gene matches. The CDR3 sequence is 15 residues long. Looking up the rest from reference TRBV5-1 and TRBJ1-6 gives the full variable domain: KAGVTQTPRYLIKTRGQQVTLSCSPISGHRSVSWYQQTPGQGLQFLFEYFSETQRNKGNFPGRFSGRQFSNSRSEMNVSTLELGDSALYLCASSLERTGRSPLHFGNGTRLTVT.

This clonotype was detected a few times. CDR3 nucleotides: TGTGCCAGCAGATCCGGGACAGCCTACGAGCAGTACTTC. It translates to CASRSGTAYEQYF. The genes are TRBV7-9 and TRBJ2-7; 7 bases fit TRBD1. The CDR3 has 13 amino acids. V shed 6 bases and J 2 bases; nucleotides not matched to a gene: 4. CDR1 and CDR2 from the germline V gene are SEHNR and FQNEAQ (reference sequence).